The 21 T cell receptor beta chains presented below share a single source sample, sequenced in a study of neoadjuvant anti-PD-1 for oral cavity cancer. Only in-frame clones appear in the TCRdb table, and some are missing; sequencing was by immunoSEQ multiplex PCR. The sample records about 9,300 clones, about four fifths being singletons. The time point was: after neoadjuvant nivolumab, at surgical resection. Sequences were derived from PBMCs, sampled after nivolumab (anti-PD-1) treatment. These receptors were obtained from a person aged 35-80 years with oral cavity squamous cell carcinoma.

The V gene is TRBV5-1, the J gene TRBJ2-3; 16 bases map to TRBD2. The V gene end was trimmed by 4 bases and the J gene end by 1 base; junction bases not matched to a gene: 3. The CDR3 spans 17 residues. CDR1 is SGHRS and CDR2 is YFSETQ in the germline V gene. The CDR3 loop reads CASSRGTSGGGTDTQYF. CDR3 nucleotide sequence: TGCGCCAGCAGCCGCGGGACTAGCGGGGGGGGCACAGATACGCAGTATTTT.

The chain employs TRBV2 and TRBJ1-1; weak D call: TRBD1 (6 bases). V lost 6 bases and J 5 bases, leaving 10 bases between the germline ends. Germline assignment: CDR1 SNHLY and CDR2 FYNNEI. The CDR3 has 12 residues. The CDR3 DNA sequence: TGTGCCAGCAGGGCTGGACAGACTGAAGCTTTCTTT. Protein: CASRAGQTEAFF. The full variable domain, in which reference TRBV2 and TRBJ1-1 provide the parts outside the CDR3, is EPEVTQTPSHQVTQMGQEVILRCVPISNHLYFYWYRQILGQKVEFLVSFYNNEISEKSEIFDDQFSVERPDGSNFTLKIRSTKLEDSAMYFCASRAGQTEAFFGQGTRLTVV.

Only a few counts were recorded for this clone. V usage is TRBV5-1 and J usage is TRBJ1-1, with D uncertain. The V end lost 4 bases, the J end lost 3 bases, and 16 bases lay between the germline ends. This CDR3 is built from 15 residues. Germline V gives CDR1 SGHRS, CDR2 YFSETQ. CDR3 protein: CASSPGFLRDTEAFF. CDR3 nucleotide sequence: TGCGCCAGCAGCCCTGGATTTTTGCGGGACACTGAAGCTTTCTTT.

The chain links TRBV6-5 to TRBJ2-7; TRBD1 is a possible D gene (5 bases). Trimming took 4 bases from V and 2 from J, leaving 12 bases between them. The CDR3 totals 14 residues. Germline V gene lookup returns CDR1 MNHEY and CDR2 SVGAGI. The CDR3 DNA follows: TGTGCCAGCAGTTTTGGACATCGGACCTACGAGCAGTACTTC. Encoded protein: CASSFGHRTYEQYF.

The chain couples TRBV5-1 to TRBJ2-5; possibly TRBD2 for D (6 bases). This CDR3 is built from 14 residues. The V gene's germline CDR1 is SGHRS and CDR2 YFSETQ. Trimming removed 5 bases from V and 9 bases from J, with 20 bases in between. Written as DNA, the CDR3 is TGCGCCAGCAGTCGTGCCGGGACCGGAGGGTCCCAGTACTTC. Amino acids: CASSRAGTGGSQYF.

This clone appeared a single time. This chain's CDR3 is CASSYSRDPGTEAFF. The CDR3 region has the DNA TGTGCCAGCAGTTACTCAAGGGACCCCGGCACTGAAGCTTTCTTT. The chain is built from TRBV6-5 and TRBJ1-1; possibly TRBD1 for D (5 bases). Germline CDR1 MNHEY, CDR2 SVGAGI. This CDR3 is built from 15 residues. With 0 bases removed from V and 4 bases from J, the gap between germline ends came to 12 bases.

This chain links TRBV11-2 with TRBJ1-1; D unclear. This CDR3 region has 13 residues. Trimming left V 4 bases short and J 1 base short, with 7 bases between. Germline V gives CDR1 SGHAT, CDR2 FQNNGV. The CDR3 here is CASSSGPNTEAFF. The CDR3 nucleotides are TGTGCCAGCAGCTCAGGCCCGAACACTGAAGCTTTCTTT.

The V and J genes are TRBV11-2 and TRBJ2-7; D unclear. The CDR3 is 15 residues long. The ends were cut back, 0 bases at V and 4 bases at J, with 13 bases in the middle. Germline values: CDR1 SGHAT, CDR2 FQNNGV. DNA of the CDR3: TGTGCCAGCAGCTTAGACCCCCCCGGTGGGTACGAGCAGTACTTC. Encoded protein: CASSLDPPGGYEQYF.

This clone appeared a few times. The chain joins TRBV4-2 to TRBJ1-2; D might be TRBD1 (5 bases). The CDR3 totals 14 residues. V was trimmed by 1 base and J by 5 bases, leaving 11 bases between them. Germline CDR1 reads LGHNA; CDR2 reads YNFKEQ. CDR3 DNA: TGTGCCAGCAGCCAAGTTGGGACGGAATATGGCTACACCTTC. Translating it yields CASSQVGTEYGYTF.

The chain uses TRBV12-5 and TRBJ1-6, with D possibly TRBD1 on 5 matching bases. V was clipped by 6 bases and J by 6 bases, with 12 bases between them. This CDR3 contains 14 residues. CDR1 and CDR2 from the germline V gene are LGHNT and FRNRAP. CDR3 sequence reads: CASGNIGTNSPLHF. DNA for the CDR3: TGTGCTAGTGGAAACATAGGGACTAATTCACCCCTCCACTTT. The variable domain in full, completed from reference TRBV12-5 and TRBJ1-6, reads DARVTQTPRHKVTEMGQEVTMRCQPILGHNTVFWYRQTMMQGLELLAYFRNRAPLDDSGMPKDRFSAEMPDATLATLKIQPSEPRDSAVYFCASGNIGTNSPLHFGNGTRLTVT.

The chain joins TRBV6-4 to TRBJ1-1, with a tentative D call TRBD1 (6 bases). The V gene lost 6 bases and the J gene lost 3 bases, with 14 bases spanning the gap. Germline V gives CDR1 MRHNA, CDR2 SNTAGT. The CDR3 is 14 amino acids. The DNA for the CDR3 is TGTGCCAGCAGCGAACGGGGGCCGGACACTGAAGCTTTCTTT. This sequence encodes CASSERGPDTEAFF.

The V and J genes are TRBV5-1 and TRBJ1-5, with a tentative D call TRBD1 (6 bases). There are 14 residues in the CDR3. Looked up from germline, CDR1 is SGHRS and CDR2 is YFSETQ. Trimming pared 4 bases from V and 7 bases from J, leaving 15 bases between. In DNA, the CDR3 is TGCGCCAGCAGCCCAGGGGAGGGCGGGCAGCCCCAGCATTTT. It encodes CASSPGEGGQPQHF.

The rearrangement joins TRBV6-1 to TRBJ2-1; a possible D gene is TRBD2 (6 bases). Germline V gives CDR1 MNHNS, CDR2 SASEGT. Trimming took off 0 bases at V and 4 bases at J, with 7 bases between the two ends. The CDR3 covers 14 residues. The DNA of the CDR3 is TGTGCCAGCAGTGAAGCTAGCGGTTACAATGAGCAGTTCTTC. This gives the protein CASSEASGYNEQFF.

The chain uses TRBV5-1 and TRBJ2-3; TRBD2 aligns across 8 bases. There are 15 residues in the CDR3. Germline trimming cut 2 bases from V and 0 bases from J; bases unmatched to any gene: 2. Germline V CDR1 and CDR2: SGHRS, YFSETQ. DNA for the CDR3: TGCGCCAGCAGCTTAGCGGGGGCTAGCACAGATACGCAGTATTTT. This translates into CASSLAGASTDTQYF.

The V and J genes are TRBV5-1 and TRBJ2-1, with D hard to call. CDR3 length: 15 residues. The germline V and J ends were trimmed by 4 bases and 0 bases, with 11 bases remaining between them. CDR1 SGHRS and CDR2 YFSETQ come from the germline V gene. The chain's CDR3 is CASSPSASSYNEQFF. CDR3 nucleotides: TGCGCCAGCAGCCCCTCTGCTAGCTCCTACAATGAGCAGTTCTTC.

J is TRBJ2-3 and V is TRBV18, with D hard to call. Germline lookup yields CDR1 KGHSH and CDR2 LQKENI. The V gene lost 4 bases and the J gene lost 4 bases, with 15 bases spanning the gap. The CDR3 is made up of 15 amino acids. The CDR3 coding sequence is TGTGCCAGCTCACTCCGCCAGGATGGGGCAGATACGCAGTATTTT. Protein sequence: CASSLRQDGADTQYF.

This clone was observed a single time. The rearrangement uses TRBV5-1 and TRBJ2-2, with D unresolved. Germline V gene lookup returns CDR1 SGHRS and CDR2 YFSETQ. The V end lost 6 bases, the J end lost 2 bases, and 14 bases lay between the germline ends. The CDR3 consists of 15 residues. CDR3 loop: CASTHRGSNTGELFF. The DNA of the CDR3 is TGCGCCAGCACCCATAGAGGAAGTAACACCGGGGAGCTGTTTTTT. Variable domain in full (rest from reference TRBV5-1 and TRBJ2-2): KAGVTQTPRYLIKTRGQQVTLSCSPISGHRSVSWYQQTPGQGLQFLFEYFSETQRNKGNFPGRFSGRQFSNSRSEMNVSTLELGDSALYLCASTHRGSNTGELFFGEGSRLTVL.

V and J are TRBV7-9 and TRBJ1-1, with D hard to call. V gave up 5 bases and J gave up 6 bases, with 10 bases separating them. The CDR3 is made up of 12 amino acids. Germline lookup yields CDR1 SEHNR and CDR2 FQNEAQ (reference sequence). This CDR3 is CASSPTAAEAFF. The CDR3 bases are TGTGCCAGCAGCCCCACAGCGGCTGAAGCTTTCTTT.

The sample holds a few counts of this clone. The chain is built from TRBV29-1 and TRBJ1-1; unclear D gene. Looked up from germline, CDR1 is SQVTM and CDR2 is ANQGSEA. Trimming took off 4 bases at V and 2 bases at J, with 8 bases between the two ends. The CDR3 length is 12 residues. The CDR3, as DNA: TGCAGCGTTGTCCTCACAAACACTGAAGCTTTCTTT. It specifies CSVVLTNTEAFF.

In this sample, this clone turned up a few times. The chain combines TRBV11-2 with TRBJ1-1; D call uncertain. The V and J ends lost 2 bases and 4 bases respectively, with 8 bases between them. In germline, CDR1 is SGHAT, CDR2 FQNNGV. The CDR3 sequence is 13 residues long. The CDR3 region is CASSLQLTTEAFF. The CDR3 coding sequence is TGTGCCAGCAGCTTACAGCTGACCACTGAAGCTTTCTTT.

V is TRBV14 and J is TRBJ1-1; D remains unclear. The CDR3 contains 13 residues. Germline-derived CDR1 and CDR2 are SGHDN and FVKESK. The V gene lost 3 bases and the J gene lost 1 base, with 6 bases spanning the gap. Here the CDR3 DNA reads TGTGCCAGCAGCCAGAGCAGGAACACTGAAGCTTTCTTT. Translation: CASSQSRNTEAFF.